The 26 T cell receptor beta chains below all came from one sample that was sequenced in a study of shared clonotypes between healthy human individuals. Method: immunoSEQ multiplex PCR; TCRdb's copy keeps in-frame clones and lacks some. The repertoire has roughly 500,000 clones, 79% of them found once; the top ten carry roughly 13%. The sample consisted of PBMCs. The receptors shown here come from a woman between 35 and 50 years old in good health. Some clones in this sample may be carry-over from other donors' samples.

This rearrangement joins TRBV27 to TRBJ1-5; D gene ambiguous. Germline V lookup: CDR1 MNHEY, CDR2 SMNVEV (reference sequence). V lost 5 bases and J 1 base, leaving 15 bases between the germline ends. This CDR3 has 16 amino acids. CDR3 coding DNA: TGTGCCAGCAGTCCACTACCCTTGGGCAGCAATCAGCCCCAGCATTTT. It translates to CASSPLPLGSNQPQHF.

V gene TRBV6-1 combines with J gene TRBJ2-4, with 9 bases matching TRBD1. The CDR3 has 15 amino acids. V was clipped by 6 bases and J by 7 bases; unmatched bases: 10. Germline CDR1 and CDR2: MNHNS and SASEGT. CDR3 sequence (DNA): TGTGCCAGCAGAGGACAGGGGAATGTTCGGAACATTCAGTACTTC. Protein product: CASRGQGNVRNIQYF.

The gene calls are TRBV11-2 and TRBJ2-3; no definite D call. Trimming removed 4 bases from V and 2 bases from J, with 7 bases in between. Germline-derived CDR1 and CDR2 are SGHAT and FQNNGV. CDR3 size: 13 residues. The CDR3 protein is CASSSHLTDTQYF. DNA for the CDR3: TGTGCCAGCAGCTCTCACCTCACAGATACGCAGTATTTT.

The gene calls are TRBV2 and TRBJ2-7; D not resolved. Germline V CDR1 and CDR2: SNHLY, FYNNEI. The ends were cut back, 8 bases at V and 3 bases at J, with 14 bases in the middle. This CDR3 comprises 13 residues. The CDR3, as DNA: TGTGCCAGCGGTCTTGAGATCGGCTACGAGCAGTACTTC. Translating it yields CASGLEIGYEQYF.

This chain connects TRBV5-1 to TRBJ1-1, with D unclear. Trimming took 0 bases from V and 1 from J, leaving 7 bases between them. In germline, CDR1 is SGHRS, CDR2 YFSETQ. The CDR3 covers 14 residues. The CDR3 DNA sequence: TGCGCCAGCAGCTTGGTAACGCAGAACACTGAAGCTTTCTTT. Protein product: CASSLVTQNTEAFF.

In DNA, the CDR3 is TGTGCCAGCAGCTCCATCATCGGAGGGAACATTCAGTACTTC. As protein: CASSSIIGGNIQYF. The chain recombines TRBV5-6 with TRBJ2-4; tentatively, D is TRBD2 (6 bases). This CDR3 spans 14 amino acids. V dropped 3 bases and J dropped 7 bases, with 14 bases sitting between them. Germline V gives CDR1 SGHDT, CDR2 YYEEEE. The variable domain in full, with the rest retrieved from reference TRBV5-6 and TRBJ2-4, is DAGVTQSPTHLIKTRGQQVTLRCSPKSGHDTVSWYQQALGQGPQFIFQYYEEEERQRGNFPDRFSGHQFPNYSSELNVNALLLGDSALYLCASSSIIGGNIQYFGAGTRLSVL.

The gene calls are TRBV5-3 and TRBJ2-3; 7 positions agree with TRBD2. TRBV5-3 is an ORF, and what it does is uncertain. The junction had 11 bases not matched to a gene; V was cut back by 1 base and J by 3 bases. The CDR3 contains 17 residues. The CDR3 sequence: CARSLFDGGAGTDTQYF. The CDR3 bases are TGTGCCAGAAGCTTGTTTGATGGGGGAGCGGGGACAGATACGCAGTATTTT.

This clone has a single count. V usage is TRBV6-1 and J usage is TRBJ1-5; a weak D match, TRBD1 (5 bases). The CDR3 runs 14 residues. Germline CDR1 is MNHNS and CDR2 is SASEGT. V was clipped by 0 bases and J by 6 bases, with 9 bases between them. CDR3 sequence: CASSEALGGQPQHF. For the CDR3, the DNA is TGTGCCAGCAGTGAAGCGTTGGGGGGTCAGCCCCAGCATTTT.

The chain combines TRBV9 with TRBJ2-7; TRBD1 is a possible D gene (6 bases). Trimming shortened V by 0 bases and J by 0 bases, and 10 bases separated the two germline ends. This CDR3 comprises 15 residues. CDR1 SGDLS and CDR2 YYNGEE come from the germline V gene. CDR3: CASSVGAGDSYEQYF. The DNA of the CDR3 is TGTGCCAGCAGCGTAGGGGCAGGGGACTCCTACGAGCAGTACTTC.

This sequence joins TRBV28 and TRBJ2-3; 9 nucleotides align to TRBD1. The germline gives CDR1 MDHEN, CDR2 SYDVKM. This CDR3 has 18 residues. V was clipped by 4 bases and J by 6 bases; unmatched bases: 17. CDR3 protein: CASSSPSRSGQGLDTQYF. In nucleotides, the CDR3 is TGTGCCAGCAGTTCTCCCTCGCGTTCGGGACAGGGTCTCGATACGCAGTATTTT.

This chain joins TRBV28 and TRBJ2-7; D is unresolved. This CDR3 has 11 residues. CDR1 and CDR2 from the germline V gene are MDHEN and SYDVKM. Trimming removed 5 bases from V and 9 bases from J, with 11 bases in between. CDR3 DNA: TGTGCCAGCAGTCACCACCCCCCGCAGTACTTC. As protein: CASSHHPPQYF.

V usage is TRBV6-5 and J usage is TRBJ2-2; D is unclear. Trimming removed 4 bases from V and 9 bases from J, with 9 bases in between. Germline-derived CDR1 and CDR2 are MNHEY and SVGAGI. This CDR3 comprises 12 residues. DNA for the CDR3: TGTGCCAGCAGTTTCTTGGGAAGGGAGCTGTTTTTT. This sequence encodes CASSFLGRELFF.

This clone has more than one count but fewer than ten. The J gene is TRBJ1-5, the V gene TRBV28, with D perhaps TRBD1 (5 bases). Germline lookup yields CDR1 MDHEN and CDR2 SYDVKM. The CDR3 extends over 15 amino acids. The V end was cut by 5 bases, the J end by 2 bases, with 13 bases between. The CDR3 DNA is TGTGCCAGCAGTCCGGGGGTACGAGGCAATCAGCCCCAGCATTTT. It encodes CASSPGVRGNQPQHF.

About this clone itself: A read error may explain this, as a much larger clone is one base away. CDR3 loop: CASSLGDREGTQYF. In DNA, the CDR3 is TGTGCCAGCAGCTTGGGGGACAGAGAAGGGACCCAGTACTTC. The gene calls are TRBV5-4 and TRBJ2-5; TRBD1 aligns across 7 bases. Germline assignment: CDR1 SGHNT and CDR2 YYREEE (reference sequence). The V segment lost 0 bases and the J segment 7 bases; nucleotides outside the gene matches: 6. This CDR3 has 14 residues.

The genes are TRBV2 and TRBJ2-6; 7 nucleotides agree with TRBD1. Trimming cost V 4 bases and J 3 bases; bases outside gene matches: 6. This CDR3 comprises 16 residues. The germline V gene has CDR1 SNHLY and CDR2 FYNNEI. In DNA, the CDR3 is TGTGCCAGCAGTGGTTACCGGACAGGTGGGGCCAACGTCCTGACTTTC. Encoded protein: CASSGYRTGGANVLTF.

This clone was counted only a few times. V usage is TRBV10-1 and J usage is TRBJ1-1, with D tentatively TRBD1 (6 bases). CDR3 length: 15 residues. V lost 2 bases, J lost 7 bases, and 17 bases lay in between. Germline lookup yields CDR1 WNHNN and CDR2 SYGVQD (reference sequence). The CDR3 bases are TGCGCCAGCAGTGAGAGGGACGGGGGACACGGTGAAGCTTTCTTT. Its translation is CASSERDGGHGEAFF.

The gene calls are TRBV5-6 and TRBJ1-5, with 9 positions matching TRBD1. Germline CDR1 reads SGHDT; CDR2 reads YYEEEE. Trimming cost V 3 bases and J 2 bases; bases outside gene matches: 3. This CDR3 has 15 residues. In DNA form, the CDR3 reads TGTGCCAGCAGCTCGGGACAGGGTGGCAATCAGCCCCAGCATTTT. This translates into CASSSGQGGNQPQHF.

CDR3 region: CASSYSGTQETQYF. Here the CDR3 DNA reads TGTGCCAGCAGTTACTCGGGAACCCAAGAGACCCAGTACTTC. V is TRBV6-6 and J is TRBJ2-5; D gene ambiguous. The CDR3 has 14 amino acids. Germline values: CDR1 MNHNY, CDR2 SVGAGI (reference sequence). V was pared by 0 bases and J by 1 base, with 6 bases between.

J is TRBJ2-2 and V is TRBV6-5; D is unclear. V shed 0 bases and J shed 7 bases, with 12 bases lying between them. The CDR3 loop spans 15 amino acids. Germline assignment: CDR1 MNHEY and CDR2 SVGAGI. The DNA for the CDR3 is TGTGCCAGCAGTTACTCGTGGACCCCCTTCGGGGAGCTGTTTTTT. Translated, it gives CASSYSWTPFGELFF.

The chain employs TRBV5-4 and TRBJ2-6; 7 bases map to TRBD1. Germline assignment: CDR1 SGHNT and CDR2 YYREEE (reference sequence). V shed 4 bases and J 12 bases; nucleotides not matched to a gene: 7. The CDR3 consists of 13 residues. DNA for the CDR3: TGTGCCAGCAGCCCGGACAGGCACGTCGTCCTGACTTTC. The encoded protein is CASSPDRHVVLTF.

With regard to this clone: A read error may produce the germline difference seen at one junction end. The rearrangement uses TRBV7-7 and TRBJ2-5, with 10 positions matching TRBD2. Looked up from germline, CDR1 is SSHAT and CDR2 is FNYEAQ (reference sequence). The CDR3 runs to 14 residues. As DNA, the CDR3 is TGTGCTAGCAGCTTCCTAGCGGGAGTTGAGACCCAGTACTTC. Protein product: CASSFLAGVETQYF.

The chain links TRBV7-9 to TRBJ2-1; no firm D call. The CDR3 extends over 17 amino acids. Trimming shortened V by 2 bases and J by 0 bases, and 14 bases separated the two germline ends. CDR1 and CDR2 (germline): SEHNR, FQNEAQ (reference sequence). CDR3 protein: CASSLTRLLSSYNEQFF. As DNA, the CDR3 is TGTGCCAGCAGCTTAACCCGACTGTTGAGCTCCTACAATGAGCAGTTCTTC.

The chain is built from TRBV5-4 and TRBJ2-7, with 9 bases matching TRBD1. Trimming at V came to 5 bases and at J to 5 bases, leaving 11 bases not matched to a gene. Germline-derived CDR1 and CDR2 are SGHNT and YYREEE (reference sequence). The CDR3 has 15 amino acids. Here the CDR3 DNA reads TGTGCCAGCAGACATGCGGGACAGGGTATCCACGAGCAGTACTTC. Amino acids: CASRHAGQGIHEQYF.

The rearrangement uses TRBV6-5 and TRBJ2-1; 8 positions match TRBD1. The J segment lost 2 bases and the V segment lost 6 bases, leaving 6 bases of the junction unmatched. The CDR3 has 15 amino acids. The germline CDR1 and CDR2 sequences are MNHEY and SVGAGI. The CDR3 loop reads CASRSGTGAYNEQFF. DNA for the CDR3: TGTGCCAGCAGGTCCGGGACAGGCGCCTACAATGAGCAGTTCTTC.

This clone appeared once. J is TRBJ2-7 and V is TRBV11-2, with D uncertain. This CDR3 is 11 amino acids long. The germline V gene has CDR1 SGHAT and CDR2 FQNNGV. Trimming pared 1 base from V and 6 bases from J, leaving 4 bases between. CDR3 bases: TGTGCCAGCAGCTTAGCCGTCGAGCAGTACTTC. Its protein product is CASSLAVEQYF.

V gene TRBV14 combines with J gene TRBJ2-3; D remains ambiguous. The CDR3 spans 13 residues. CDR1 is SGHDN, CDR2 FVKESK, per germline. Trimming took 4 bases from V and 3 from J, leaving 8 bases between them. CDR3 in DNA: TGTGCCAGCAGCCCCTACGCGACAGATACGCAGTATTTT. It encodes CASSPYATDTQYF.